The rows below give T cell receptor beta chains drawn from one sample of a study of T cell responses to AZD1222 COVID-19 vaccine. Some clones are missing from TCRdb's copy, which holds only in-frame ones; the method was immunoSEQ multiplex PCR. The data contain 110,000 to 150,000 clones, 80% to 95% of them singletons. Specimen: peripheral blood, collected on day 0 of AZD1222 vaccination. The receptors shown here come from an adult in good health. Each CDR3 is given with its conserved first and last residue. The order of the fields is V gene, D gene, J gene, CDR3 protein, CDR3 DNA. The D gene is left open where the match is weak.

TRBV5-1,NA,TRBJ2-1,CASSRDALEKQFF,TGCGCCAGCAGCAGGGACGCCCTGGAGAAGCAGTTCTTC
TRBV28,TRBD1,TRBJ1-2,CASTLTGTYGYTF,TGTGCCAGCACCTTGACAGGGACCTATGGCTACACCTTC
TRBV28,NA,TRBJ2-2,CATIRTTNTGELFF,TGTGCCACCATCAGGACTACGAACACCGGGGAGCTGTTTTTT
TRBV3-1/TRBV3-2,TRBD2,TRBJ2-7,CASSLGRVSYEQYF,TGTGCCAGCAGCCTCGGGAGGGTGTCCTACGAGCAGTACTTC
TRBV11-2,NA,TRBJ1-2,CASSLVPRIGPYGYTF,TGTGCCAGCAGCTTAGTCCCCAGGATTGGACCCTATGGCTACACCTTC
TRBV7-2,TRBD2,TRBJ2-1,CASSLGLADYNEQFF,TGTGCCAGCAGCTTAGGACTAGCGGACTACAATGAGCAGTTCTTC
TRBV6-4,TRBD2,TRBJ2-1,CASSDSGSGGGDNEQFF,TGTGCCAGCAGTGACTCGGGGTCGGGCGGGGGGGACAATGAGCAGTTCTTC
TRBV12-2,NA,TRBJ1-2,CASRFLPTNYGYTF,TGTGCAAGTCGCTTCCTTCCCACTAACTATGGCTACACCTTC
TRBV3-1/TRBV3-2,NA,TRBJ1-6,CASRPAQAFNSPLHF,TGTGCCAGCAGACCCGCGCAGGCGTTTAATTCACCCCTCCACTTT
TRBV12-5,NA,TRBJ2-7,CASGFTGGNEQYF,TGTGCTAGTGGTTTTACTGGTGGCAACGAGCAGTACTTC
TRBV6-6,NA,TRBJ2-3,CASSSSSVDTQYF,TGTGCCAGCAGTTCCTCAAGTGTTGATACGCAGTATTTT